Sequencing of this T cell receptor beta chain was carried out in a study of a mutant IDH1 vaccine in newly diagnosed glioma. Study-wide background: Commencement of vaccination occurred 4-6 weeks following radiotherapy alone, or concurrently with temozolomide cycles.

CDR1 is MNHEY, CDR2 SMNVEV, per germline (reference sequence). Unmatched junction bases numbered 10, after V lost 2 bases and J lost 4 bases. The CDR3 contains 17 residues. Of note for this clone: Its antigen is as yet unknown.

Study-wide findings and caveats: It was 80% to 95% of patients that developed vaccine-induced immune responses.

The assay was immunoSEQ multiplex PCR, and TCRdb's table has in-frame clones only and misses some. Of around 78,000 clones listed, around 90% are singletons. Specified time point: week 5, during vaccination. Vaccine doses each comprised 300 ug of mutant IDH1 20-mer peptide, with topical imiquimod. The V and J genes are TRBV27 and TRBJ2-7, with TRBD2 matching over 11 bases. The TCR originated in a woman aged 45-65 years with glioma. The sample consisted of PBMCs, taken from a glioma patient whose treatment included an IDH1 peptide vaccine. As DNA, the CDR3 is TGTGCCAGCAGTTTAGTGGGGACTAGCGGTACTCTTTACGAGCAGTACTTC. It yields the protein CASSLVGTSGTLYEQYF.